The following is a T cell receptor (beta chain) sequence with its context. Its antigen is still unknown. The CDR3 runs to 15 residues. The V gene's germline CDR1 is SEHNR and CDR2 FQNEAQ (reference sequence). V lost 5 bases to trimming and J lost 8 bases, with 19 bases between them. The sample belongs to a study of tumour-infiltrating T cells in Burkitt lymphoma. About the research overall: All epidemiological Burkitt lymphoma subtypes were represented in the cohort. Survival, overall and progression-free, tracked with productive clonality.

General observations from the study: Many Burkitt lymphoma patients shared several public clonotypes.

The protocol was immunoSEQ multiplex PCR, while the TCRdb copy is restricted to in-frame clones and leaves out a portion. The table has tens of thousands of clones, around 30% seen once. The chain recombines TRBV7-9 with TRBJ2-1; the D gene is possibly TRBD2 (6 bases). The sequencing input was tumor tissue. The clonotype originates from a human donor with Burkitt lymphoma. The CDR3: CASSRGDGGGDEQFF. CDR3 sequence (DNA): TGTGCCAGCAGCCGGGGCGACGGGGGTGGGGATGAGCAGTTCTTC.